These 8 T cell receptor beta chains originate from one sample sequenced in a study of Graves' ophthalmopathy and Graves' hyperthyroidism. Transcripts of RNA were the source for amplifying TCR beta CDR3 regions. Second-round multiplex PCR followed a first-round RT-PCR using HTBI primers. MiXCR was run by TCRdb on the multiplex PCR reads, yielding one entry per CDR3 protein. The data hold hundreds of thousands of distinct CDR3 sequences, with about 20% observed a single time. Source material: peripheral blood. These receptors were collected from a woman under 30 with stable Graves' hyperthyroidism. Some clones in this sample may be carry-over from other donors' samples.

This clonotype was counted ten times or more. The chain recombines TRBV20-1 with TRBJ1-5; D is possibly TRBD1 (5 bases). The CDR3 runs to 13 residues. Trimming took off 6 bases at V and 7 bases at J, with 16 bases between the two ends. Germline CDR1 and CDR2: DFQATT and SNEGSKA (reference sequence). CDR3 protein: CSAPLGVEQPQHF. The CDR3 DNA reads TGCAGTGCCCCCTTAGGGGTGGAGCAGCCCCAGCATTTT.

This clonotype was counted ten times or more. CDR3 DNA sequence: TGTGCCAGCAGTTTAGGAGGGGCCGGGGAGCTGTTTTTT. This translates into CASSLGGAGELFF. The chain employs TRBV12-3 or TRBV12-4 and TRBJ2-2; the D gene could be TRBD1 or TRBD2 (5 bases each). The CDR3 loop spans 13 amino acids. Trimming stripped 1 base from V and 6 bases from J, with 6 bases between.

This clonotype was counted at least ten times. The CDR3 loop is CASSSQTGVYSNQPQHF. CDR3 coding DNA: TGTGCCAGCAGCTCACAAACAGGGGTGTATAGCAATCAGCCCCAGCATTTT. The chain uses TRBV3-1 and TRBJ1-5, with 7 bases fitting TRBD1. The length of the CDR3 is 17 residues. Trimming cost V 5 bases and J 0 bases; bases outside gene matches: 10. In germline, CDR1 is LGHDT, CDR2 YNNKEL (reference sequence).

The V gene is TRBV28, the J gene TRBJ1-1; 7 bases are shared with TRBD1. With V trimmed by 10 bases and J by 2 bases, 16 bases remained unmatched. Germline V gives CDR1 MDHEN, CDR2 SYDVKM. This CDR3 is 16 amino acids long. The CDR3 region has the DNA TGTGCCACTAGGGGAGGGGGCGGCCGTCTTAACACTGAAGCTTTCTTT. It is translated as CATRGGGGRLNTEAFF.

The chain combines TRBV10-3 with TRBJ2-7, with D perhaps matching TRBD1 or TRBD2 (5 bases each). The CDR3 is made up of 14 amino acids. Germline CDR1 ENHRY, CDR2 SYGVKD. Trimming left V 0 bases short and J 5 bases short, with 11 bases between. CDR3 protein: CAISESSGRHEQYF. DNA of the CDR3: TGTGCCATCAGTGAGTCGTCGGGGCGTCACGAGCAGTACTTC.

Many counts were recorded for this clonotype. CDR3 bases: TGTGCCAGCAGTGATGGGACTTCGAAGTACTTC. Translation gives CASSDGTSKYF. V usage is TRBV6-2 or TRBV6-3 and J usage is TRBJ2-4, with D possibly matching TRBD2 (6 bases). V shed 5 bases and J shed 14 bases, with 13 bases lying between them. The CDR3 sequence is 11 residues long. The germline CDR1 and CDR2 sequences are MNHEY and SVGEGT.

In this sample, this clonotype turned up many times. The chain links TRBV20-1 to TRBJ1-2, with D possibly matching TRBD1 (6 bases). Trimming pared 6 bases from V and 4 bases from J, leaving 18 bases between. There are 14 residues in the CDR3. The germline V gene has CDR1 DFQATT and CDR2 SNEGSKA (reference sequence). The CDR3 sequence: CSALRTDSSYGYTF. CDR3 in DNA: TGCAGTGCACTAAGGACAGATTCTTCCTATGGCTACACCTTC.

This clonotype occurred a few times. V is TRBV5-1 and J is TRBJ2-4, with D perhaps given as TRBD1 or TRBD2 (5 bases each). The V gene's germline CDR1 is SGHRS and CDR2 YFSETQ. Trimming took off 0 bases at V and 0 bases at J, with 10 bases between the two ends. The CDR3 runs 16 residues. The CDR3 here is CASSLGDQLAKNIQYF. The CDR3 DNA follows: TGCGCCAGCAGCTTGGGGGACCAACTAGCCAAAAACATTCAGTACTTC.